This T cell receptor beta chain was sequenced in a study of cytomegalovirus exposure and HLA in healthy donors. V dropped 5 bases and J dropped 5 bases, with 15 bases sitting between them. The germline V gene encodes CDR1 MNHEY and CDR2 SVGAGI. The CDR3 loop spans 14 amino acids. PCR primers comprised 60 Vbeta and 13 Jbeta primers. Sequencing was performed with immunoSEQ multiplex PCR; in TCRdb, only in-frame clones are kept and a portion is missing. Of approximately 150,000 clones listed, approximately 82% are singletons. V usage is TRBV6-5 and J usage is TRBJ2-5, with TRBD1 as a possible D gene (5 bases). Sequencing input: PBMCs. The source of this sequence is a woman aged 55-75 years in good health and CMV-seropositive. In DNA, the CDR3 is TGTGCCAGCAGTCCCAAGGACCCAGGGGAGACCCAGTACTTC. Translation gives CASSPKDPGETQYF.